The 22 T cell receptor beta chains below were found in one sample sequenced in a study of regulatory T cells in long-lasting Graves disease. The time point: newly diagnosed GD, antithyroid drugs for less than 3 months. Making the TCR library involved RNA that had been extracted from PBMCs. Libraries of TCR beta came from iRepertoire HTBI primers plus Arm-PCR of CDR3 regions. One entry per CDR3 protein, called by TCRdb with MiXCR from the multiplex PCR reads. The table has hundreds of thousands of distinct CDR3 sequences, about a sixth seen once. These data were also filed under a second study, of T cells in Graves' hyperthyroidism and ophthalmopathy.

The sample in question was peripheral blood mononuclear cells (PBMCs), obtained at new diagnosis, from a patient treated with antithyroid drugs. The receptor set was obtained from a woman in her twenties or thirties with Graves disease.

This clonotype was seen at least ten times. V gene TRBV12-3 or TRBV12-4 combines with J gene TRBJ2-1, with 8 nucleotides matching TRBD2. The ends lost 6 bases at V and 0 bases at J; junction bases unmatched: 7. The CDR3 extends over 16 amino acids. The CDR3: CASSFQRESSYNEQFF. CDR3 nucleotides: TGTGCCAGCAGCTTCCAGCGGGAGAGCTCCTACAATGAGCAGTTCTTC.

This clonotype was counted many times. The chain couples TRBV30 to TRBJ1-1; D unclear. Trimming cost V 2 bases and J 6 bases, with 7 bases left between them. Germline V gene data show CDR1 as GTSNPN and CDR2 as SVGIG (reference sequence). The CDR3 runs 11 residues. In nucleotides, the CDR3 is TGTGCCTGGAGTTCATATTCTGAAGCTTTCTTT. This sequence encodes CAWSSYSEAFF.

Ten or more counts support this clonotype. This chain connects TRBV6-1 to TRBJ2-4; 11 bases agree with TRBD1. V shed 4 bases, J shed 7 bases, and the junction held 9 bases outside the gene matches. CDR1 and CDR2 (germline): MNHNS, SASEGT. The CDR3 is made up of 16 amino acids. CDR3 region: CASSGPGTGGFNIQYF. The CDR3 DNA reads as TGTGCCAGCAGTGGACCCGGGACAGGGGGATTTAACATTCAGTACTTC.

There are many counts of this clonotype. This chain uses TRBV9 with TRBJ2-5; 9 nucleotides agree with TRBD1. Trimming at V came to 0 bases and at J to 2 bases, leaving 5 bases not matched to a gene. Germline V gene data show CDR1 as SGDLS and CDR2 as YYNGEE. The CDR3 consists of 16 residues. This chain's CDR3 is CASSVATGGQQETQYF. CDR3 DNA sequence: TGTGCCAGCAGCGTAGCGACAGGGGGACAACAAGAGACCCAGTACTTC.

This clonotype was recorded at least ten times. The chain couples TRBV29-1 to TRBJ2-7; unclear D gene. Germline V gene sequence: CDR1 SQVTM, CDR2 ANQGSEA. V lost 4 bases and J lost 1, with 14 bases in between. The CDR3 is 14 amino acids. The CDR3 protein is CSVVSLIGSYEQYF. CDR3 nucleotides: TGCAGCGTTGTAAGCTTAATAGGGTCCTACGAGCAGTACTTC.

This clonotype occurred many times. This sequence joins TRBV6-1 and TRBJ1-1, with unresolved D. This CDR3 contains 14 residues. The germline V and J ends were trimmed by 5 bases and 5 bases, with 15 bases remaining between them. CDR1 is MNHNS and CDR2 is SASEGT in the germline V gene. CDR3: CASSPLGVGTEAFF. The CDR3 DNA is TGTGCCAGCAGTCCCCTAGGAGTCGGGACTGAAGCTTTCTTT.

The rearrangement links TRBV30 to TRBJ1-6; D is unclear. Germline V lookup: CDR1 GTSNPN, CDR2 SVGIG (reference sequence). The CDR3 totals 14 residues. V dropped 4 bases and J dropped 7 bases, with 14 bases sitting between them. CDR3 residues: CAWNPRAENSPLHF. In DNA, the CDR3 is TGTGCCTGGAACCCCCGGGCGGAGAATTCACCCCTCCACTTT.

Ten or more counts support this clonotype. The V and J genes are TRBV10-3 and TRBJ2-4; D may be TRBD1 or TRBD2 (5 bases each). CDR1 is ENHRY, CDR2 SYGVKD, per germline. The CDR3 loop spans 16 amino acids. The V gene lost 4 bases and the J gene lost 3 bases, with 16 bases spanning the gap. CDR3 nucleotide sequence: TGTGCCATCAGTGGAGGGTTAGGGGCCGGCAAAAACATTCAGTACTTC. Protein sequence: CAISGGLGAGKNIQYF.

This clonotype was seen a handful of times. This rearrangement joins TRBV19 to TRBJ2-1; no reliable D call. The V gene's germline CDR1 is LNHDA and CDR2 SQIVND (reference sequence). The CDR3 sequence is 16 residues long. V lost 3 bases to trimming and J lost 2 bases, with 14 bases between them. The CDR3 bases are TGTGCCAGTAGTATCCCTGAGACTCGAACCTACAATGAGCAGTTCTTC. This gives the protein CASSIPETRTYNEQFF.

This clonotype was counted ten times or more. The chain's CDR3 is CSVEDRQGALYEQYF. In DNA, the CDR3 is TGCAGCGTTGAAGATCGGCAGGGGGCTTTGTACGAGCAGTACTTC. The rearrangement joins TRBV29-1 to TRBJ2-7, with 8 positions matching TRBD1. The CDR3 totals 15 residues. Germline V lookup: CDR1 SQVTM, CDR2 ANQGSEA. V lost 0 bases and J lost 4; bases outside the gene matches: 8.

A word on this clonotype: An end of the junction differs from the germline gene, which may be a read error. The V gene is TRBV20-1, the J gene TRBJ2-5; 9 nucleotides align to TRBD2. The CDR3 contains 17 residues. Germline loops: CDR1 DFQATT, CDR2 SNEGSKA (reference sequence). In DNA form, the CDR3 reads TGCAGTGCTAGAGATAAGGCTAGCGGGACACTACAAGAGACCCAGCACTTC. This gives the protein CSARDKASGTLQETQHF.

This clonotype was detected many times. One end of the junction fails to match germline, which may point to a read error. The V and J genes are TRBV7-9 and TRBJ1-6; D is possibly TRBD1 (6 bases). The CDR3 sequence is 16 residues long. Germline CDR1 SEHNR, CDR2 FQNEAQ (reference sequence). In DNA form, the CDR3 reads TGTGCCAGCACCTTAAACAGGGCAGGGTCTGACTCACCCCTCCACTTT. It codes for CASTLNRAGSDSPLHF.

In this sample, this clonotype turned up many times. The chain joins TRBV5-6 to TRBJ2-7; D assignment may be TRBD1 or TRBD2 (6 bases each). The CDR3 has 12 residues. The ends were cut back, 4 bases at V and 12 bases at J, with 17 bases in the middle. Germline V gives CDR1 SGHDT, CDR2 YYEEEE. CDR3 nucleotides: TGTGCCAGCAGCGAGAGGACAGCTAGCGTGTACTTC. It translates to CASSERTASVYF. Full variable domain (missing parts from reference TRBV5-6 and TRBJ2-7): DAGVTQSPTHLIKTRGQQVTLRCSPKSGHDTVSWYQQALGQGPQFIFQYYEEEERQRGNFPDRFSGHQFPNYSSELNVNALLLGDSALYLCASSERTASVYFGPGTRLTVT.

This clonotype was found many times. This chain joins TRBV19 and TRBJ2-7, with 8 positions matching TRBD2. CDR3 length: 16 amino acids. Germline values: CDR1 LNHDA, CDR2 SQIVND (reference sequence). J gave up 2 bases and V 5 bases, and 11 bases lay outside the gene matches. CDR3 nucleotides: TGTGCCAGTAGTGGTCCTCGTAGCGGGAAAACCTACGAGCAGTACTTC. Its protein product is CASSGPRSGKTYEQYF.

This clonotype was counted ten times or more. The V gene is TRBV28, the J gene TRBJ2-4, with D unresolved. CDR1 and CDR2 (germline): MDHEN, SYDVKM. The CDR3 is 11 residues long. Trimming took off 5 bases at V and 5 bases at J, with 4 bases between the two ends. CDR3 in DNA: TGTGCCAGCAGTACGGAAAACATTCAGTACTTC. Translating it yields CASSTENIQYF.

The V call is TRBV6-1, the J call TRBJ1-5; 7 bases line up with TRBD1. The CDR3 loop spans 14 amino acids. Germline V lookup: CDR1 MNHNS, CDR2 SASEGT. V trimming: 6 bases; J trimming: 6 bases; junction bases outside the gene matches: 8. The CDR3 region has the DNA TGTGCCAGCAGGCCCACAGGGGTGGCTCAGCCCCAGCATTTT. This encodes CASRPTGVAQPQHF.

Details on this clonotype: This likely came from a read error, as a far larger clone is one base away. V usage is TRBV7-2 and J usage is TRBJ2-1, with 13 nucleotides matching TRBD2. The CDR3 loop spans 14 amino acids. Germline CDR1 SGHTA, CDR2 FQGNSA. The J segment lost 8 bases and the V segment lost 4 bases, leaving 2 bases of the junction unmatched. As DNA, the CDR3 is TGTGCCAGCAGCTGGACTAGCGGGAGCGATGAGCAGTTCTTC. Its translation: CASSWTSGSDEQFF.

This clonotype was seen a few times. The chain joins TRBV28 to TRBJ1-1; D is ambiguous. CDR1 and CDR2 (germline): MDHEN, SYDVKM. Trimming shortened V by 10 bases and J by 3 bases, and 6 bases separated the two germline ends. CDR3 length: 10 amino acids. CDR3 DNA: TGTGCCACCACCCACACTGAAGCTTTCTTT. Protein sequence: CATTHTEAFF.

This clonotype appeared many times. The chain has TRBV28 and TRBJ2-4; possibly TRBD1 or TRBD2 for D (5 bases each). The V gene lost 4 bases and the J gene lost 4 bases, with 11 bases spanning the gap. This CDR3 is 14 amino acids long. The germline CDR1 and CDR2 sequences are MDHEN and SYDVKM. The CDR3 bases are TGTGCCAGCAGTTCCCCGGGGCTGAAAAACATTCAGTACTTC. Translation gives CASSSPGLKNIQYF. The entire variable domain, with the rest obtained from reference TRBV28 and TRBJ2-4, is as follows: DVKVTQSSRYLVKRTGEKVFLECVQDMDHENMFWYRQDPGLGLRLIYFSYDVKMKEKGDIPEGYSVSREKKERFSLILESASTNQTSMYLCASSSPGLKNIQYFGAGTRLSVL.

Many counts were recorded for this clonotype. This chain links TRBV6-1 with TRBJ2-7, with 7 bases that match TRBD2. The CDR3 length is 16 residues. Unmatched junction bases numbered 9, after V lost 3 bases and J lost 1 base. CDR1 and CDR2 from the germline V gene are MNHNS and SASEGT. CDR3 nucleotide sequence: TGTGCCAGCAGTGAGCCTTGGGCGGGAGTGTCCTACGAGCAGTACTTC. It is translated as CASSEPWAGVSYEQYF.

This clonotype was counted a single time. The rearrangement uses TRBV6-2 or TRBV6-3 and TRBJ2-3, with TRBD2 as a possible D gene (5 bases). The germline V gene encodes CDR1 MNHEY and CDR2 SVGEGT. With 4 bases removed from V and 9 bases from J, the gap between germline ends came to 11 bases. The CDR3 runs 12 residues. The CDR3 DNA follows: TGTGCCAGCAGTTTCCCCCCGGGAACGCAGTATTTT. Translating gives CASSFPPGTQYF.

This clonotype was recorded many times. The V call is TRBV6-1, the J call TRBJ1-2; the D is unclear. There are 11 residues in the CDR3. Germline values: CDR1 MNHNS, CDR2 SASEGT. V was cut by 6 bases and J by 8 bases, with 10 bases left in between. Here the CDR3 DNA reads TGTGCCAGCAGCCATCGGGGAGGCTACACCTTC. This gives the protein CASSHRGGYTF.